This record concerns one T cell receptor (beta chain) sequence. The sample is drawn from a study of blood T cell repertoires in COVID-19. Study-level information: Donors in the United States, Italy and Spain gave samples during acute or convalescent COVID-19. The cDNA or gDNA used as material had been derived from T cells, B-cell-depleted T cells, or PBMCs.

CDR1 SQVTM and CDR2 ANQGSEA come from the germline V gene. After removal of 6 bases from V and 1 base from J, the junction contained 13 bases not matched to a gene. The CDR3 consists of 16 residues. Original handling: Quantification of nucleated cells was approximated via reference gene primer amplification. Here immunoSEQ multiplex PCR was the method, and the copy in TCRdb shows in-frame clones only, minus some. V, J and clone size are taken as reported in that table, and D and trimming were inferred from the DNA itself. This table has under 250,000 clones, 65% to 90% appearing once. The sequenced sample was peripheral blood. The chain couples TRBV29-1 to TRBJ1-2, with 8 nucleotides matching TRBD1. The sequence was collected from a human donor in a cohort sampled during active COVID-19. The CDR3 protein is CSVDNRDRTYNYGYTF. As DNA, the CDR3 is TGCAGCGTAGACAACCGGGACAGGACGTATAACTATGGCTACACCTTC.